Below are 16 T cell receptor beta chains sequenced from a single sample in a study of monozygotic twins with inflammatory bowel disease. TCRdb reprocessed the 5' RACE reads and keeps a single row for each CDR3 protein, giving no DNA. The listing contains roughly 330,000 distinct CDR3 sequences. The sample taken for sequencing was blood. The receptors here all came from a human donor with ulcerative colitis or Crohn's disease, or a healthy co-twin of an affected twin (not recorded which).

CDR3 sequence reads: CASSKTGDNTEAFF. J is TRBJ1-1 and V is TRBV12-3 or TRBV12-4; the D gene TCRdb calls, TRBD1, cannot be checked with no DNA. The CDR3 loop spans 14 amino acids.

The rearrangement links TRBV4-3 to TRBJ2-1; there is no DNA to check the TCRdb D call of TRBD1. This CDR3 is 14 amino acids long. Germline V CDR1 and CDR2: LGHNA, YSLEER. CDR3 loop: CASSHEIQGNEQFF.

The gene calls are TRBV5-1 and TRBJ2-5; the TCRdb call, TRBD2, lacks DNA for checking. The CDR3 sequence is 16 residues long. The germline V gene has CDR1 SGHRS and CDR2 YFSETQ. CDR3 amino acids: CASSLALGGLEETQYF.

The genes are TRBV20-1 and TRBJ2-1; TCRdb outputs TRBD2, but without DNA this stays unchecked. This CDR3 contains 13 residues. Germline-derived CDR1 and CDR2 are DFQATT and SNEGSKA (reference sequence). CDR3: CSESGVAYNEQFF.

The chain recombines TRBV25-1 with TRBJ1-6; the TCRdb call, TRBD1, lacks DNA for checking. The CDR3 consists of 15 residues. Germline CDR1 reads MGHDK; CDR2 reads SYGVNS. The CDR3 reads CASGGVGSGNSPLHF.

The chain links TRBV18 to TRBJ2-1. The germline V gene has CDR1 KGHSH and CDR2 LQKENI. The CDR3 is 11 residues long. The CDR3 region is CASSPSYEQFF.

The rearrangement uses TRBV10-3 and TRBJ1-2. Per the germline V gene, CDR1 is ENHRY and CDR2 is SYGVKD. The CDR3 runs to 15 residues. This chain's CDR3 is CAISESGAGLYGYTF.

The chain combines TRBV5-4 with TRBJ2-2; TCRdb returns TRBD1, unconfirmable since there is no DNA. Germline V CDR1 and CDR2: SGHNT, YYREEE (reference sequence). The length of the CDR3 is 15 residues. The CDR3 sequence is CASRDDRSNTGELFF.

CDR3 region: CASSPHEGIKKETQYF. J is TRBJ2-5 and V is TRBV25-1; TCRdb picks TRBD1, but there is no DNA to check that call. The germline gives CDR1 MGHDK, CDR2 SYGVNS. The CDR3 is made up of 16 amino acids.

V is TRBV12-3 or TRBV12-4 and J is TRBJ2-7; TCRdb reports TRBD2, a call that lacks DNA to check it against. The CDR3 has 14 residues. CDR3 sequence: CASRGTSGASEQYF.

The rearrangement joins TRBV12-3 or TRBV12-4 to TRBJ1-2; TCRdb gives TRBD1 as the D gene, but with no DNA this cannot be confirmed. The CDR3 runs 14 residues. CDR3: CASSPWGGDYGYTF.

The chain recombines TRBV10-3 with TRBJ2-1; the TCRdb call, TRBD1, lacks DNA for checking. CDR1 is ENHRY, CDR2 SYGVKD, per germline. The length of the CDR3 is 15 residues. CDR3 in amino acids: CAISEQGMGYNEQFF.

V usage is TRBV7-8 and J usage is TRBJ1-5. The CDR3 is 15 amino acids. Germline CDR1 reads SGHVS; CDR2 reads FQNEAQ. The CDR3 here is CASSLEGLSNQPQHF.

The rearrangement joins TRBV20-1 to TRBJ1-6; the D call of TRBD1 rests on TCRdb alone, since no DNA is present to check it. This CDR3 is built from 15 residues. The germline gives CDR1 DFQATT, CDR2 SNEGSKA (reference sequence). The chain's CDR3 is CSARGQAVLNSPLHF.

This chain links TRBV29-1 with TRBJ2-3; TCRdb proposes TRBD1, but this gene call is untestable without DNA. This CDR3 comprises 15 residues. Per the germline V gene, CDR1 is SQVTM and CDR2 is ANQGSEA. CDR3: CSVVGQKTSTDTQYF.

The chain employs TRBV29-1 and TRBJ1-1. This CDR3 contains 12 residues. Germline CDR1 reads SQVTM; CDR2 reads ANQGSEA. The CDR3 sequence is CSVGVGRTEAFF.